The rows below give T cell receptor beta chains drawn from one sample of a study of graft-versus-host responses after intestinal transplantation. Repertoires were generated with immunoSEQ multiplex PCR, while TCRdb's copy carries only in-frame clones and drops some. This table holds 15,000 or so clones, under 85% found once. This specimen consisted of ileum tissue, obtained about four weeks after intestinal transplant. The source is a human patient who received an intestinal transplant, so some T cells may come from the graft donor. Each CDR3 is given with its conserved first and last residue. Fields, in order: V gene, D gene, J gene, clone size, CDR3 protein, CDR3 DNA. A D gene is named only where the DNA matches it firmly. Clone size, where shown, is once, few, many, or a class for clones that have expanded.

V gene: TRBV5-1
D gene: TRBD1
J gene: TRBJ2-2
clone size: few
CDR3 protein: CASSLGQGATGELFF
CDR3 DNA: TGCGCCAGCAGCTTGGGACAGGGGGCCACCGGGGAGCTGTTTTTT

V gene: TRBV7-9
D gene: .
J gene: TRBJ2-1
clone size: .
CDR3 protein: CASSSARGRSSYNEQFF
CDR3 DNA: TGTGCCAGCAGCTCCGCCAGGGGGAGGAGCTCCTACAATGAGCAGTTCTTC

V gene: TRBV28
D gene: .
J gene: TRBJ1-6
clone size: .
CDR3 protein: CASSFPGGTNSPLHF
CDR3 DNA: TGTGCCAGCAGTTTCCCGGGCGGGACTAATTCACCCCTCCACTTT

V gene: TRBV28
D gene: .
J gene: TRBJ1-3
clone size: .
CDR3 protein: CASSLRQGRRNTIYF
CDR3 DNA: TGTGCCAGCAGTTTAAGGCAGGGCAGGAGAAACACCATATATTTT

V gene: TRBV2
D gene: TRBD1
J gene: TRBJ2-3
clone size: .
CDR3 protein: CASSRDRQSMDTQYF
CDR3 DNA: TGTGCCAGCAGCCGGGACAGACAGTCGATGGATACGCAGTATTTT

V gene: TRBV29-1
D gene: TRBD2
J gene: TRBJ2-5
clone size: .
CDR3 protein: CSVGPGGETQYF
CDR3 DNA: TGCAGCGTTGGTCCGGGGGGAGAGACCCAGTACTTC

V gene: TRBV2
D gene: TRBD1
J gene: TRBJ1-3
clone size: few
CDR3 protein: CASSRPDRGVSGNTIYF
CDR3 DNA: TGTGCCAGCAGTAGACCGGACAGGGGGGTATCTGGAAACACCATATATTTT

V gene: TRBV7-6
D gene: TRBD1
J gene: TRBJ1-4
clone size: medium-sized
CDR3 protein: CASRPGQGALEKLFF
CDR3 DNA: TGTGCCAGCAGACCCGGACAGGGGGCTCTTGAAAAACTGTTTTTT

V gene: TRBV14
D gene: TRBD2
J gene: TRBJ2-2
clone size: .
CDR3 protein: CASSPGGLAGGPWNTGELFF
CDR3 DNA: TGTGCCAGCAGCCCAGGTGGACTAGCGGGGGGGCCGTGGAACACCGGGGAGCTGTTTTTT

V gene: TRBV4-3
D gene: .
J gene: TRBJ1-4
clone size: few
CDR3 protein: CASSQDLSSNEKLFF
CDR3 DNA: TGCGCCAGCAGCCAAGATCTCAGTTCTAATGAAAAACTGTTTTTT

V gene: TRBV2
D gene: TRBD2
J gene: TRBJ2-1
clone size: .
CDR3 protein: CASRPTSGSYNEQFF
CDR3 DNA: TGTGCCAGCAGGCCCACTAGCGGCTCCTACAATGAGCAGTTCTTC